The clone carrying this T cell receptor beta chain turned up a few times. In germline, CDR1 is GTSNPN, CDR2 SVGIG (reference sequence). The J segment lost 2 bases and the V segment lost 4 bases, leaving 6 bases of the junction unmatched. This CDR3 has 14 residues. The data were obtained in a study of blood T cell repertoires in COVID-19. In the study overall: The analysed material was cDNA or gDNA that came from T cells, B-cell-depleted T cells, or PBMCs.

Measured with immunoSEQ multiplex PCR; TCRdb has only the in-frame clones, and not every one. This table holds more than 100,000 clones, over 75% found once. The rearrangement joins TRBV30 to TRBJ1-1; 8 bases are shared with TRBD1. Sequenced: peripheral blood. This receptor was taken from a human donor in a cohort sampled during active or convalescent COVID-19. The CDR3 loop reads CAWKPDRGNTEAFF. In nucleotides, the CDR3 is TGTGCCTGGAAACCCGACAGGGGTAACACTGAAGCTTTCTTT.